These T cell receptor beta chains were read from a single sample in a study of cytomegalovirus exposure and HLA in healthy donors. Here immunoSEQ multiplex PCR was the method, and the copy in TCRdb shows in-frame clones only, minus some. The repertoire holds tens of thousands of clones, with approximately 96% as singletons. Sequencing used PBMCs. The source is a young man in good health and CMV-seropositive. CDR3s include the opening cysteine and the closing phenylalanine or tryptophan. A D gene is named only where the DNA matches it firmly. Clone size is not always given. Where it is, it says once, few, many or a class for expanded clones.

D gene,J gene,clone size,V gene,CDR3 protein,CDR3 DNA
-,TRBJ1-3,-,TRBV29-1,CEGTHSSGNTIYF,TGTGAGGGGACACACAGCTCTGGAAACACCATATATTTT
-,TRBJ1-1,-,TRBV30,CAWSAYTGTQDTEAFF,TGTGCCTGGAGTGCATATACCGGGACTCAAGACACTGAAGCTTTCTTT
-,TRBJ2-5,once,TRBV5-4,CASSSDTQETQYF,TGTGCCAGCAGCTCGGACACACAAGAGACCCAGTACTTC
-,TRBJ1-2,-,TRBV29-1,CSVVGTTGYTF,TGCAGCGTCGTGGGGACAACGGGCTACACCTTC
TRBD1,TRBJ1-1,-,TRBV9,CASSAEDQGGSMNTEAFF,TGTGCCAGCAGCGCTGAAGATCAGGGGGGCAGCATGAACACTGAAGCTTTCTTT
-,TRBJ1-2,once,TRBV6-5,CASSYNGELSGYTF,TGTGCCAGCAGTTACAACGGGGAACTTTCCGGCTACACCTTC
TRBD1,TRBJ2-7,-,TRBV5-1,CASSLGTGGYEQYF,TGCGCCAGCAGCTTAGGTACAGGGGGCTACGAGCAGTACTTC
TRBD1,TRBJ1-4,-,TRBV5-1,CASSPGTEEKLFF,TGCGCCAGCAGCCCTGGGACAGAAGAAAAACTGTTTTTT
-,TRBJ2-3,-,TRBV7-9,CASKRGGMATDTQYF,TGTGCCAGCAAGAGGGGGGGGATGGCCACAGATACGCAGTATTTT
-,TRBJ2-5,-,TRBV5-6,CASSVRETQYF,TGTGCCAGCTCGGTTCGGGAGACCCAGTACTTC
TRBD1,TRBJ2-7,-,TRBV6-1,CASIRQGGIYEQYF,TGTGCCAGCATAAGACAGGGTGGGATCTACGAGCAGTACTTC
TRBD1,TRBJ1-4,-,TRBV7-2,CASSRDRLVEKLFF,TGTGCCAGCAGCAGGGACAGATTGGTGGAAAAACTGTTTTTT
TRBD1,TRBJ1-2,-,TRBV28,CASSLSQGTLYGYTF,TGTGCCAGCAGTTTGTCACAGGGGACTCTCTACGGCTACACCTTC
TRBD1,TRBJ2-3,-,TRBV5-1,CASSDATGGGDTQYF,TGCGCCAGCAGCGATGCGACAGGGGGTGGAGATACGCAGTATTTT
-,TRBJ1-5,-,TRBV29-1,CSVSRGSNQPQHF,TGCAGCGTTAGCCGGGGGTCCAATCAGCCCCAGCATTTT
TRBD2,TRBJ2-7,-,TRBV9,CASSVGTSGAYEQYF,TGTGCCAGCAGCGTAGGGACTAGCGGGGCCTACGAGCAGTACTTC
TRBD2,TRBJ2-3,-,TRBV19,CASSLRGLAGGSTDTQYF,TGTGCCAGTAGTCTGAGGGGACTAGCGGGAGGTAGCACAGATACGCAGTATTTT
-,TRBJ2-1,-,TRBV27,CASSLGGRGEQFF,TGTGCCAGCAGTTTAGGGGGGCGGGGGGAGCAGTTCTTC
-,TRBJ1-4,-,TRBV6-5,CASSYLGSQEKLFF,TGTGCCAGCAGTTATTTGGGGAGTCAGGAAAAACTGTTTTTT
TRBD1,TRBJ2-3,-,TRBV7-2,CASSLEDRGGADTQYF,TGTGCCAGCAGCTTAGAGGACAGGGGAGGTGCAGATACGCAGTATTTT
-,TRBJ2-7,-,TRBV11-2,CASSPLGPYEQYF,TGTGCCAGCAGCCCCCTAGGCCCCTACGAGCAGTACTTC
-,TRBJ1-3,-,TRBV10-1,CATVRGEKAGNTIYF,TGCGCCACCGTCAGGGGCGAAAAGGCTGGAAACACCATATATTTT
TRBD2,TRBJ2-7,-,TRBV11-1,CASSQEGSGGYEQYF,TGTGCCAGCAGTCAAGAGGGGTCGGGAGGGTACGAGCAGTACTTC
TRBD2,TRBJ2-3,once,TRBV2,CASSGGLAGGPRTDTQYF,TGTGCCAGCAGTGGAGGTCTAGCGGGAGGGCCCCGCACAGATACGCAGTATTTT
-,TRBJ1-1,-,TRBV23-1,CASSYRVRGTEAFF,TGCGCCAGCAGTTATCGGGTGAGAGGTACTGAAGCTTTCTTT
-,TRBJ2-2,-,TRBV15,CATSRSSGGELFF,TGTGCCACCAGCCGAAGTAGCGGCGGGGAGCTGTTTTTT
TRBD1,TRBJ1-5,-,TRBV30,CAWSVLGGQGRLEDPNRRF,TGTGCCTGGAGTGTACTCGGGGGACAGGGACGGTTAGAAGACCCTAATCGGCGTTTT
-,TRBJ2-7,-,TRBV29-1,CSVEVTGYEQYF,TGCAGCGTTGAAGTGACAGGATACGAGCAGTACTTC
-,TRBJ1-1,-,TRBV9,CASSAQGAGASEAFF,TGTGCCAGCAGCGCGCAAGGGGCGGGGGCCTCTGAAGCTTTCTTT
-,TRBJ1-5,-,TRBV19,CASKSLPEQNQPQHF,TGTGCCAGTAAATCGTTGCCTGAGCAAAATCAGCCCCAGCATTTT
TRBD2,TRBJ2-5,once,TRBV19,CASSPRTSGRETQYF,TGTGCCAGTAGTCCCCGGACTAGCGGGAGAGAGACCCAGTACTTC
-,TRBJ2-1,once,TRBV7-9,CASSAQGLRDEQFF,TGTGCCAGCAGCGCCCAGGGTTTACGGGATGAGCAGTTCTTC
-,TRBJ2-2,-,TRBV27,CASRLVSHTGELFF,TGTGCCAGCAGGCTAGTAAGTCACACCGGGGAGCTGTTTTTT
TRBD2,TRBJ2-3,-,TRBV7-2,CASSRTSGGTDTQYF,TGTGCCAGCAGCCGGACTAGCGGGGGCACAGATACGCAGTATTTT
-,TRBJ2-7,-,TRBV27,CASSWGDSTYEQYF,TGTGCCAGCAGTTGGGGGGACAGTACCTACGAGCAGTACTTC
TRBD2,TRBJ2-3,-,TRBV5-1,CASRGGRGTDTQYF,TGCGCCAGCAGGGGCGGGAGAGGAACAGATACGCAGTATTTT
TRBD1,TRBJ1-1,-,TRBV30,CAWSGQGAGVAFF,TGTGCCTGGAGTGGACAGGGGGCGGGGGTGGCTTTCTTT
-,TRBJ2-7,-,TRBV21-1,CASRLQTASYEQYF,TGTGCCAGCAGACTACAGACAGCCTCCTACGAGCAGTACTTC
-,TRBJ2-7,-,TRBV7-4,CASSPHGQGGGLAIYEQYF,TGTGCCAGCAGCCCCCATGGTCAGGGAGGGGGACTGGCTATCTACGAGCAGTACTTC
-,TRBJ2-7,-,TRBV7-8,CASRNGYEQYF,TGTGCCTCCCGCAACGGCTACGAGCAGTACTTC
-,TRBJ1-1,few,TRBV7-9,CASSQTNTEAFF,TGTGCCAGCAGTCAGACAAACACTGAAGCTTTCTTT
-,TRBJ2-1,-,TRBV7-2,CASSLSGPYNEQFF,TGTGCCAGCAGCTTAAGCGGACCCTACAATGAGCAGTTCTTC
-,TRBJ2-5,-,TRBV7-2,CASSLAAVVQETQYF,TGTGCCAGCAGCTTAGCGGCGGTTGTACAAGAGACCCAGTACTTC